This T cell receptor (beta chain) came from a study of T cell repertoires in cytomegalovirus infection. Study background: Recently identified HLA-C-restricted CMV epitopes were among the peptides used. Carrying CMV and the relevant HLA type showed in public TCR beta signatures. Study-level points and caveats: Public TCR beta family frequency separated CMV-and-HLA carriers, including in an independent cohort. The ex vivo response showed dominance by HLA-C-restricted CMV-specific TCR beta clonotypes.

In its sample, this clonotype was seen a few times. Its antigen is not identified. MiXCR was run by TCRdb on the reads, yielding one entry per CDR3 protein. The sample includes around 300,000 distinct CDR3 sequences, less than 25% of them seen just once. The input for sequencing was cultured PBMCs, taken from culture after CMV antigen stimulation. This receptor was identified in a human donor in good health (CMV status not recorded). Some clones in this sample may be carry-over from other donors' samples.

This CDR3 reads CASSVAGGRNSPLHF. The DNA of the CDR3 is TGTGCCAGCAGCGTAGCGGGCGGTCGAAACTCACCCCTCCACTTT. The chain carries TRBV9 and TRBJ1-6, with unresolved D. The CDR3 covers 15 residues. Trimming stripped 0 bases from V and 10 bases from J, with 14 bases between. Germline CDR1 SGDLS, CDR2 YYNGEE.